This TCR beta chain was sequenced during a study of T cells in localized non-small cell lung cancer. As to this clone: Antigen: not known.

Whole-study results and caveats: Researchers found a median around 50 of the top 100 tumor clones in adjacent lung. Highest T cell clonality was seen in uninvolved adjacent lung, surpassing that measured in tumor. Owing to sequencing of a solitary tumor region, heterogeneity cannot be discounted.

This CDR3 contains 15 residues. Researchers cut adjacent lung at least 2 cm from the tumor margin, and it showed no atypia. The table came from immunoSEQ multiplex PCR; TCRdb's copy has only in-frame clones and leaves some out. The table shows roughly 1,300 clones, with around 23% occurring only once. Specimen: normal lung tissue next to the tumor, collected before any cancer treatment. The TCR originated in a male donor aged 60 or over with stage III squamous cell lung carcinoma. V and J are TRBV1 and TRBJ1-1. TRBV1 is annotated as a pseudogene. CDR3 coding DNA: TGCGCCAGCAGCCAAGAGGGGGGATTGAACACTGAAGCTTTCTTT. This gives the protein CASSQEGGLNTEAFF.